This is a list of T cell receptor beta chains from one sample in a study of early stage breast cancer tumors. The table came from immunoSEQ multiplex PCR; TCRdb's copy has only in-frame clones and leaves some out. The repertoire holds about 36,000 clones, with around 70% as singletons. The material sequenced was blood. The receptor set was obtained from a person aged 55 to 75 with breast cancer. CDR3s include the opening cysteine and the closing phenylalanine or tryptophan. A clone size is listed for some rows: how often the clone was seen (once, few, many), or a class if it is expanded.

few	TRBJ1-2	TRBV27	CASSLSTGLDGYTF
NA	TRBJ1-1	TRBV6-5	CASSPPGQPLWAFF
NA	TRBJ2-7	TRBV5-1	CASSLRVSRDNTYEQYF
NA	TRBJ1-1	TRBV15	CATRSRDRGTTFF
NA	TRBJ2-7	TRBV9	CASSPAANLLSWSYEQYF
NA	TRBJ1-3	TRBV28	CASSSTGSGNTIYF
NA	TRBJ1-3	TRBV7-8	CASRGWAGNTIYF
NA	TRBJ1-2	TRBV5-1	CASRFDRSFFGYTF
NA	TRBJ2-7	TRBV10-3	CAITGDSAFGDEQYF
NA	TRBJ2-3	TRBV28	CASSLMGGGTRDTQYF